The T cell receptor beta chain under discussion was sequenced for a study of blood T cell repertoires in COVID-19. The CDR3 totals 15 residues. CDR1 is ENHRY and CDR2 is SYGVKD in the germline V gene. The trim removed 9 bases at V and 1 base at J, leaving 7 bases unmatched. Sequenced by immunoSEQ multiplex PCR; TCRdb stores in-frame clones only, minus some. The sample contains about 210,000 clones, about 81% of which appear only once. The sequenced material came from peripheral blood. The chain combines TRBV10-3 with TRBJ2-3; 10 nucleotides line up with TRBD2. This receptor was identified in a woman aged 55-75 years with COVID-19, enrolled during active disease. The CDR3 coding sequence is TGTGCCATACACCCCGGGACTAGCGGCACAGATACGCAGTATTTT. This translates into CAIHPGTSGTDTQYF.